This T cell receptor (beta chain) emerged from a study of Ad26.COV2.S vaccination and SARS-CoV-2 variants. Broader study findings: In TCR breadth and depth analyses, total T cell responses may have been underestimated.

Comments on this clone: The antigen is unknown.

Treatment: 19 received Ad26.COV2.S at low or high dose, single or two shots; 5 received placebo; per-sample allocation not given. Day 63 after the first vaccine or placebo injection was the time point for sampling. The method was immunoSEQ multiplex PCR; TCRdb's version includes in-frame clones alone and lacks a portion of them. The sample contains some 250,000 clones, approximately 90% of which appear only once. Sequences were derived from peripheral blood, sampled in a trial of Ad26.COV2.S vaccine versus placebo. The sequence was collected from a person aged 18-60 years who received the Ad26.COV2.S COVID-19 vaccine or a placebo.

CDR3 in DNA: TGTGCCAGTAGCCCTTCGAGGGGTCAGACCCAGTACTTC. Translating gives CASSPSRGQTQYF. This chain connects TRBV19 to TRBJ2-5; D tentatively fits TRBD1 or TRBD2 (5 bases each). V was clipped by 6 bases and J by 6 bases, with 14 bases between them. Germline V gives CDR1 LNHDA, CDR2 SQIVND (reference sequence). This CDR3 comprises 13 residues.